The 27 T cell receptor beta chains reported below all come from one sample, sequenced in a study of blood T cell repertoires in COVID-19 (TCRdb year 2020). The library was prepared using the immunoSEQ multiplex PCR assay. TCRdb took over this immuneACCESS table, retaining in-frame rearrangements with V and J assigned. Such tables are incomplete; in checked studies, under half of the missing clones stem from an unresolved V gene, and the remainder is unexplained. The sample table lists some 50,000 clones, around 79% of them with a count of one. 20% of the sample goes to the ten largest clones. Specimen: peripheral blood. The source of these receptors is a human donor with active or convalescent COVID-19. The donor label of this sample is uncertain.

The rearrangement joins TRBV7-6 to TRBJ2-1; 7 positions match TRBD2. J gave up 8 bases and V 1 base, and 11 bases lay outside the gene matches. The CDR3 runs 16 residues. The germline V gene has CDR1 SGHVS and CDR2 FNYEAQ. The CDR3 DNA is TGTGCCAGCAGCTTAGGGGGCGGGAGAGGAGTAGATGAGCAGTTCTTC. Translation gives CASSLGGGRGVDEQFF.

V usage is TRBV7-3 and J usage is TRBJ1-1; no definite D call. The CDR3 spans 15 residues. V was trimmed by 5 bases and J by 3 bases, leaving 16 bases between them. Germline V gene data show CDR1 as SGHTA and CDR2 as FQGTGA. CDR3 residues: CASSLLGYGDTEAFF. CDR3 nucleotide sequence: TGTGCCAGCAGCCTTCTCGGGTATGGCGACACTGAAGCTTTCTTT.

The CDR3 DNA reads as TGTGCCAGCAGTTACGGGTCGGAGACCCCTTTGGGCACTGAAGCTTTCTTT. Amino acid sequence: CASSYGSETPLGTEAFF. V is TRBV6-7 and J is TRBJ1-1; no definite D call. TRBV6-7 is an ORF, and what it does is uncertain. The CDR3 is made up of 17 amino acids. The V and J ends lost 2 bases and 4 bases respectively, with 20 bases between them.

This chain uses TRBV14 with TRBJ2-2, with 13 nucleotides matching TRBD2. Germline CDR1 SGHDN, CDR2 FVKESK. Germline trimming cut 4 bases from V and 10 bases from J; bases unmatched to any gene: 6. The CDR3 has 15 residues. The CDR3 loop reads CASSPGLAGVAELFF. The CDR3 DNA is TGTGCCAGCAGCCCAGGACTAGCGGGAGTAGCGGAGCTGTTTTTT.

V and J are TRBV30 and TRBJ2-1; TRBD2 matches 12 bases. Germline-derived CDR1 and CDR2 are GTSNPN and SVGIG (reference sequence). V lost 3 bases, J lost 9 bases, and 6 bases stayed unmatched. CDR3 size: 14 residues. The CDR3 region is CAWRASGRVIEQFF. The CDR3 DNA sequence: TGTGCCTGGAGGGCTAGCGGGAGGGTTATTGAGCAGTTCTTC. The variable domain in full, with the rest retrieved from reference TRBV30 and TRBJ2-1, is SQTIHQWPATLVQPVGSPLSLECTVEGTSNPNLYWYRQAAGRGLQLLFYSVGIGQISSEVPQNLSASRPQDRQFILSSKKLLLSDSGFYLCAWRASGRVIEQFFGPGTRLTVL.

This clone was seen just once. V usage is TRBV11-2 and J usage is TRBJ2-5; maybe TRBD2 (5 bases). Trimming took 1 base from V and 4 from J, leaving 10 bases between them. This CDR3 comprises 14 residues. Germline V gives CDR1 SGHAT, CDR2 FQNNGV. The CDR3 coding sequence is TGTGCCAGCAGCTTAGCGGCTCGGGGAGAGACCCAGTACTTC. Translation: CASSLAARGETQYF.

The chain employs TRBV24-1 and TRBJ2-5; maybe TRBD1 (6 bases). The germline V and J ends were trimmed by 0 bases and 7 bases, with 11 bases remaining between them. The CDR3 runs to 14 residues. Germline-derived CDR1 and CDR2 are KGHDR and SFDVKD. CDR3 bases: TGTGCCACCAGTGATTTGCGACAGGCAGGGACCCAGTACTTC. Amino acids: CATSDLRQAGTQYF.

J is TRBJ2-3 and V is TRBV19, with 9 positions matching TRBD1. V dropped 1 base and J dropped 3; count of bases not matched to a gene: 8. The CDR3 runs 17 residues. Germline V gene sequence: CDR1 LNHDA, CDR2 SQIVND (reference sequence). The CDR3 sequence is CASSIAGQGLGTDTQYF. CDR3 coding DNA: TGTGCCAGTAGTATAGCCGGACAGGGGTTAGGAACAGATACGCAGTATTTT. Together with reference TRBV19 and TRBJ2-3, the CDR3 gives the full variable domain: DGGITQSPKYLFRKEGQNVTLSCEQNLNHDAMYWYRQDPGQGLRLIYYSQIVNDFQKGDIAEGYSVSREKKESFPLTVTSAQKNPTAFYLCASSIAGQGLGTDTQYFGPGTRLTVL.

The V call is TRBV6-2 or TRBV6-3, the J call TRBJ1-2; a weak D match, TRBD1 (6 bases). The V end lost 5 bases, the J end lost 7 bases, and 17 bases lay between the germline ends. The length of the CDR3 is 14 residues. Germline V gives CDR1 MNHEY, CDR2 SVGEGT. The CDR3 loop reads CASSTGGGVFGYTF. The CDR3 region has the DNA TGTGCCAGCAGTACTGGAGGGGGGGTTTTTGGCTACACCTTC.

CDR3 sequence (DNA): TGTGCCAGCAGCGTAACCGGGAGCCCCTACGAGCAGTACTTC. Protein: CASSVTGSPYEQYF. This sequence joins TRBV9 and TRBJ2-7; possibly TRBD2 for D (6 bases). Trimming left V 1 base short and J 2 bases short, with 10 bases between. Germline CDR1 reads SGDLS; CDR2 reads YYNGEE. The CDR3 is made up of 14 amino acids.

V usage is TRBV5-1 and J usage is TRBJ1-4; D gene ambiguous. Germline-derived CDR1 and CDR2 are SGHRS and YFSETQ. V lost 3 bases to trimming and J lost 2 bases, with 11 bases between them. CDR3 length equals 15 residues. The CDR3 nucleotides are TGCGCCAGCAGCTGGGCGGGGAAGACTAATGAAAAACTGTTTTTT. This sequence encodes CASSWAGKTNEKLFF. Filled out from reference TRBV5-1 and TRBJ1-4, the complete variable domain reads KAGVTQTPRYLIKTRGQQVTLSCSPISGHRSVSWYQQTPGQGLQFLFEYFSETQRNKGNFPGRFSGRQFSNSRSEMNVSTLELGDSALYLCASSWAGKTNEKLFFGSGTQLSVL.

As DNA, the CDR3 is TGCGCCAGCAGCCAAGAAGCAAGGGGCTACACTGAAGCTTTCTTT. It yields the protein CASSQEARGYTEAFF. The chain employs TRBV4-1 and TRBJ1-1; the D gene is possibly TRBD1 (5 bases). Germline CDR1 and CDR2: MGHRA and YSYEKL. The CDR3 sequence is 15 residues long. V lost 0 bases and J 3 bases, leaving 11 bases between the germline ends.

The genes are TRBV5-1 and TRBJ2-1, with TRBD1 as a possible D gene (6 bases). V lost 1 base and J 3 bases, leaving 8 bases between the germline ends. The CDR3 spans 14 residues. Germline V gives CDR1 SGHRS, CDR2 YFSETQ. The DNA for the CDR3 is TGCGCCAGCAGCTTGAGGGGGAACTACAATGAGCAGTTCTTC. Translated: CASSLRGNYNEQFF.

The V gene is TRBV7-9, the J gene TRBJ2-3; D uncertain. Trimming took 4 bases from V and 4 from J, leaving 9 bases between them. The CDR3 totals 13 residues. Germline values: CDR1 SEHNR, CDR2 FQNEAQ (reference sequence). The DNA of the CDR3 is TGTGCCAGCAGCTCTCCCCAGTCAGATACGCAGTATTTT. It specifies CASSSPQSDTQYF.

The V gene is TRBV21-1, the J gene TRBJ2-1; the listed D gene, TRBD2, was not tested against the DNA. TRBV21-1 is given as a pseudogene. The CDR3 runs to 21 residues. The CDR3: CASSKWPLAGGAFSSYNEQFF. DNA of the CDR3: TGTGCCAGCAGCAAATGGCCACTAGCGGGAGGCGCCTTTAGCTCCTACAATGAGCAGTTCTTC.

The sample holds a few counts of this clone. The V call is TRBV27, the J call TRBJ2-7; the match to TRBD1 covers 11 bases. The CDR3 totals 15 residues. J was trimmed by 5 bases and V by 3 bases; bases with no gene match: 6. The germline CDR1 and CDR2 sequences are MNHEY and SMNVEV (reference sequence). In DNA form, the CDR3 reads TGTGCCAGCAGTTTTCGGACAGGGGGCGCCCACGAGCAGTACTTC. It translates to CASSFRTGGAHEQYF.

The chain joins TRBV11-2 to TRBJ1-2, with a tentative D call TRBD1 (6 bases). Per germline, CDR1 SGHAT and CDR2 FQNNGV. This CDR3 contains 16 residues. The V and J ends lost 4 bases and 3 bases respectively, with 18 bases between them. Here the CDR3 reads CASSSSGMGTYYGYTF. CDR3 DNA: TGTGCCAGCAGCTCGTCTGGAATGGGGACATACTATGGCTACACCTTC. The full variable domain, its missing parts supplied by reference TRBV11-2 and TRBJ1-2, is EAGVAQSPRYKIIEKRQSVAFWCNPISGHATLYWYQQILGQGPKLLIQFQNNGVVDDSQLPKDRFSAERLKGVDSTLKIQPAKLEDSAVYLCASSSSGMGTYYGYTFGSGTRLTVV.

This clone appeared once. CDR3 bases: TGTGCCAGCAGCCAAAGTGTTGGACTCCCGGCCCAGTACTTC. Residues: CASSQSVGLPAQYF. The rearrangement links TRBV4-2 to TRBJ2-5, with D possibly matching TRBD2 (5 bases). The CDR3 has 14 amino acids. The V gene lost 2 bases and the J gene lost 9 bases, with 16 bases spanning the gap. Germline assignment: CDR1 LGHNA and CDR2 YNFKEQ.

The chain employs TRBV29-1 and TRBJ2-5, with 13 nucleotides matching TRBD2. This CDR3 region has 14 residues. The trim removed 6 bases at V and 5 bases at J, leaving 6 bases unmatched. Germline lookup yields CDR1 SQVTM and CDR2 ANQGSEA. Here the CDR3 DNA reads TGCAGCGTCACCGGGACTAGCGGGAAGGAGACCCAGTACTTC. Encoded protein: CSVTGTSGKETQYF.

There are a few counts of this clone. The rearrangement joins TRBV11-3 to TRBJ2-1, with D perhaps TRBD2 (5 bases). Trimming removed 6 bases from V and 3 bases from J, with 12 bases in between. This CDR3 has 14 residues. Germline assignment: CDR1 SGHNT and CDR2 YENEEA. The CDR3: CASRLGEIYNEQFF. In DNA, the CDR3 is TGTGCCAGCAGATTGGGAGAGATCTACAATGAGCAGTTCTTC.

This clone showed up just a few times. The gene calls are TRBV7-3 and TRBJ2-3; D remains ambiguous. This CDR3 comprises 15 residues. V was clipped by 3 bases and J by 0 bases, with 10 bases between them. From germline, CDR1 is SGHTA and CDR2 FQGTGA. The CDR3 nucleotides read TGTGCCAGCAGCTTGGGCCACATGAGCACAGATACGCAGTATTTT. It yields the protein CASSLGHMSTDTQYF.

The chain has TRBV7-3 and TRBJ1-2; 7 bases align to TRBD1. V gave up 5 bases and J gave up 4 bases; unmatched junction bases: 13. Germline V gives CDR1 SGHTA, CDR2 FQGTGA. CDR3 length: 16 residues. The CDR3 protein is CASSATPNRGSYGYTF. For the CDR3, the DNA is TGTGCCAGCAGCGCTACCCCCAACAGGGGCAGCTATGGCTACACCTTC.

This chain uses TRBV27 with TRBJ1-2; no definite D call. Germline-derived CDR1 and CDR2 are MNHEY and SMNVEV (reference sequence). The CDR3 runs to 13 residues. V gave up 3 bases and J gave up 0 bases, with 5 bases separating them. The CDR3 here is CASSLSANYGYTF. The CDR3 DNA sequence: TGTGCCAGCAGTTTGTCGGCTAACTATGGCTACACCTTC.

The chain employs TRBV6-2 or TRBV6-3 and TRBJ2-7; 7 bases are shared with TRBD2. Trimming at V came to 2 bases and at J to 1 base, leaving 2 bases not matched to a gene. The CDR3 has 14 residues. CDR1 MNHEY and CDR2 SVGEGT come from the germline V gene. CDR3 nucleotides: TGTGCCAGCAGTTACACCGGGAGGTCCTACGAGCAGTACTTC. Translation: CASSYTGRSYEQYF.

V gene TRBV9 combines with J gene TRBJ2-3; 7 positions match TRBD1. Germline lookup yields CDR1 SGDLS and CDR2 YYNGEE. The CDR3 spans 14 residues. With 4 bases clipped from V and 2 bases from J, the junction kept 4 bases outside the gene matches. The CDR3 DNA reads as TGTGCCAGCAGCCCAACAGGGGACACAGATACGCAGTATTTT. Amino acid sequence: CASSPTGDTDTQYF.

The genes are TRBV11-3 and TRBJ1-1; D ambiguous. The CDR3 runs 13 residues. Trimming removed 1 base at V and 7 bases at J, with 10 bases between. Looked up from germline, CDR1 is SGHNT and CDR2 is YENEEA. CDR3 DNA: TGTGCCAGCAGCTTAGGTATGGAGGATGAAGCTTTCTTT. This sequence encodes CASSLGMEDEAFF.

For the CDR3, the DNA is TGTGCCAGCAGTTTACAGGTACCAGATACGCAGTATTTT. Protein sequence: CASSLQVPDTQYF. The rearrangement uses TRBV27 and TRBJ2-3, with D unresolved. V shed 2 bases and J shed 4 bases, with 7 bases lying between them. The CDR3 runs 13 residues. Germline V gives CDR1 MNHEY, CDR2 SMNVEV (reference sequence).